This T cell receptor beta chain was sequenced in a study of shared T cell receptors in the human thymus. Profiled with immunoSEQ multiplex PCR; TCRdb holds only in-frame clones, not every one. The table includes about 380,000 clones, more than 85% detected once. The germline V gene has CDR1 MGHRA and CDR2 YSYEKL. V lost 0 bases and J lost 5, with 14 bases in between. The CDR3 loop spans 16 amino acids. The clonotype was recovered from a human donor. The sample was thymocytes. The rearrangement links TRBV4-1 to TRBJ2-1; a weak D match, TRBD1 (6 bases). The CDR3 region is CASSQDNRETHNEQFF. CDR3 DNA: TGCGCCAGCAGCCAAGATAACAGGGAGACTCACAATGAGCAGTTCTTC.